This T cell receptor beta chain was sequenced for a study of metastatic and nonmetastatic thyroid tumors. This clone has a count of ten or more. Its antigen is not identified. At the DNA level, this CDR3 is encoded by other sequences in the same sample as well. All patients were treatment-naive before thyroid surgery. Study results and caveats: Across blood and tumor, TCR beta diversity in malignant thyroid tumors was reportedly significantly higher than in benign nodules.

Trimming cost V 5 bases and J 2 bases; bases outside gene matches: 5. The germline gives CDR1 KGHSH, CDR2 LQKENI. This CDR3 contains 15 residues. Authors' data handling: A papillary thyroid cancer distant-metastasis classifier was built from CDR3 differences across clinicopathological groups. TCRdb re-clonotyped the PCR reads via MiXCR. The authors' filters were not applied to this entry. Seen here are about 85,000 clones, about 9.1% observed once, and the top ten hold 8.8%. The receptor was derived from a female donor with papillary thyroid cancer or a benign thyroid nodule (not recorded which). Some clones in this sample may be carry-over from other donors' samples. The chain couples TRBV18 to TRBJ2-2; the match to TRBD1 covers 7 bases. Sequencing used blood. The CDR3 DNA is TGTGCCAGCTCATTGAGGACAGGCAACACCGGGGAGCTGTTTTTT. Translated: CASSLRTGNTGELFF.